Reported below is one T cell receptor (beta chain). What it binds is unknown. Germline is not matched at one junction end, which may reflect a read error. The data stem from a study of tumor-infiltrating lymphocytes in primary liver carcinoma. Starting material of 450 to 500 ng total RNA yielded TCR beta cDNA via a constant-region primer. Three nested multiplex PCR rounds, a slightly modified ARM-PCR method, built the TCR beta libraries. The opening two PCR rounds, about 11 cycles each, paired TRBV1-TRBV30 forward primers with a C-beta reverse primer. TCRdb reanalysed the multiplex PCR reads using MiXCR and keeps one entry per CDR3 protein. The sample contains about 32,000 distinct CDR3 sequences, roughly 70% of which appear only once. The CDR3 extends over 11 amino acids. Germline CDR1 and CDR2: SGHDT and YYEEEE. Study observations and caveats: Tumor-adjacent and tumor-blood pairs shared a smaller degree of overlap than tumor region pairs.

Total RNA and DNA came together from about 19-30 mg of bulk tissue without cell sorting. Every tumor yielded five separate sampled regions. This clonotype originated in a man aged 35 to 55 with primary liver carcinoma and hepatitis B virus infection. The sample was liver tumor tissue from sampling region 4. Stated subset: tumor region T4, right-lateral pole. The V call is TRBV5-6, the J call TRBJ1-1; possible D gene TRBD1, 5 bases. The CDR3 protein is CTSSYEGRASF. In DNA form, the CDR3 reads TGTACCAGCAGCTATGAGGGACGAGCTTCCTTT.